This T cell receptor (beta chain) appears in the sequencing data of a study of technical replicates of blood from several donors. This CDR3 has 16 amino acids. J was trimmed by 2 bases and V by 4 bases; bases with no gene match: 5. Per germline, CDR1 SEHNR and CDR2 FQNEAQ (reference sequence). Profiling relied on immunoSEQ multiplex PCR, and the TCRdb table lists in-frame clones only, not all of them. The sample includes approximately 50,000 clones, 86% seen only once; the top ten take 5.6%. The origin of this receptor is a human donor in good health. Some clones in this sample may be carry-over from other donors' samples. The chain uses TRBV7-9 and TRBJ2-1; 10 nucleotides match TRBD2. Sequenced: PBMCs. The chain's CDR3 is CASSSGLAVTYNEQFF. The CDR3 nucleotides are TGTGCCAGCAGCTCCGGACTAGCGGTTACCTACAATGAGCAGTTCTTC.